This paragraph reports one TCR beta chain. Its antigen is undetermined. The sample comes from a study of CXCR3-negative and CXCR3-positive naive CD8 T cells. Study details: Libraries each contributed about 1.5 +/- 0.3 million TRB reads, for roughly 140 million in total.

Through 5' RACE with UMI labels, the TRB cDNA libraries were prepared. TCRdb reanalyzed the 5' RACE reads, giving one entry per CDR3 protein sequence and no DNA. The sample has under 75,000 distinct CDR3 sequences. Overall study findings and caveats: Naive CXCR3-negative cells resembled naive CXCR3-positive cells in TRBV-TRBJ usage; memory cells differed. Researchers report that CXCR3-positive naive cells carry more hydrophobic TRB CDR3s than CXCR3-negative naive cells. TCR interaction strength was inferred from TRB CDR3 physicochemistry, as CD5 matched across naive subsets.

Sequenced sample: naive CXCR3+ CD8+ T cells from blood. Subset of the sample: CD45RO-CCR7+CD27+CD95- naive CD8+ T cells expressing CXCR3 (TNR3+). The source is a human donor in good health. Some clones in this sample may be carry-over from other donors' samples.

The CDR3: CSVQSGETQYF. The chain recombines TRBV29-1 with TRBJ2-5; the TRBD2 assignment by TCRdb is unverifiable without DNA. This CDR3 contains 11 residues. Germline values: CDR1 SQVTM, CDR2 ANQGSEA.